This is a list of T cell receptor beta chains from one sample in a study of identical twins. TCRdb redid the calling of the 5' RACE reads with MiXCR, one entry per CDR3 protein. Here the sample spans roughly 230,000 distinct CDR3 sequences, about 8% being singletons. In addition, the sample was reused for a study of yellow fever vaccine responses in identical twins.

Specimen: CD8+ T cells sorted from blood. The origin of the receptors is a woman aged 18-30 years in good health. Both conserved end residues are part of each CDR3. Each record gives: CDR3 protein, CDR3 DNA, clone size, D gene, V gene, J gene. The D gene is left open where the match is weak. Clone size is stated in some rows and not others, as once, few, many or a class when expanded.

CDR3: CASSQELSGDYLTDTQYF
DNA: TGTGCCAGCAGCCAAGAATTGTCCGGGGATTATCTCACAGATACGCAGTATTTT
size: many
D: -
V: TRBV14
J: TRBJ2-3

CDR3: CSARAEPDRGSFNEQFF
DNA: TGCAGTGCTAGAGCCGAACCCGACAGGGGTTCGTTCAATGAGCAGTTCTTC
size: many
D: TRBD1
V: TRBV20-1
J: TRBJ2-1

CDR3: CASGYSTNTGELFF
DNA: TGTGCCAGCGGGTACTCTACGAACACCGGGGAGCTGTTTTTT
size: few
D: -
V: TRBV7-3
J: TRBJ2-2

CDR3: CASSFGTSKYNEQFF
DNA: TGTGCCAGCAGCTTCGGGACTAGCAAATACAATGAGCAGTTCTTC
size: -
D: TRBD2
V: TRBV7-3
J: TRBJ2-1

CDR3: CASSLVGQSRANVLTF
DNA: TGTGCCAGCAGCTTAGTAGGGCAGTCTAGGGCCAACGTCCTGACTTTC
size: -
D: -
V: TRBV7-9
J: TRBJ2-6

CDR3: CASSQEAGGSYENEQFF
DNA: TGCGCCAGCAGCCAAGAAGCGGGCGGGAGTTATGAGAATGAGCAGTTCTTC
size: few
D: TRBD2
V: TRBV4-3
J: TRBJ2-1

CDR3: CASSGRGLQETQYF
DNA: TGTGCCAGCAGTGGCCGGGGACTCCAAGAGACCCAGTACTTC
size: -
D: -
V: TRBV6-1
J: TRBJ2-5

CDR3: CASSLVGGSHNKPLHF
DNA: TGTGCCAGCAGCTTGGTGGGGGGGAGTCACAACAAACCCCTCCACTTT
size: few
D: -
V: TRBV5-6
J: TRBJ1-6

CDR3: CASSQDQGPTYEQYF
DNA: TGCGCCAGCAGCCAGGACCAGGGTCCAACCTACGAGCAGTACTTC
size: many
D: -
V: TRBV4-3
J: TRBJ2-7

CDR3: CASSRLAGGQETQYF
DNA: TGTGCCAGTAGTAGACTAGCGGGGGGGCAAGAGACCCAGTACTTC
size: -
D: TRBD2
V: TRBV19
J: TRBJ2-5

CDR3: CASSARTGEDTGELFF
DNA: TGTGCCAGCAGCGCCCGGACAGGGGAAGACACCGGGGAGCTGTTTTTT
size: few
D: TRBD1
V: TRBV7-8
J: TRBJ2-2